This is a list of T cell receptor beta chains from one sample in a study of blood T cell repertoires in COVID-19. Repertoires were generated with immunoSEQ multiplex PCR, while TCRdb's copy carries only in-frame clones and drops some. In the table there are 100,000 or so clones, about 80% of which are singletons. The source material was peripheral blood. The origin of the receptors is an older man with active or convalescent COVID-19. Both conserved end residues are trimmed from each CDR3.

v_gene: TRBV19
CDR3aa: ASSTGQRFSYGYT

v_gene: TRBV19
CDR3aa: ASSIQTGVYGYT

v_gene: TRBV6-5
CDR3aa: ASSRTVGNTIY

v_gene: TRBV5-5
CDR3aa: ASSLGPQGAASYEQY

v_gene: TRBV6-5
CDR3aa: ASSYRRNTEAF

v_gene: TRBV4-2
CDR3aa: ASSQGGTDTDTQY

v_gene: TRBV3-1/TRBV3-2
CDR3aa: ASSHLRGNTEAF

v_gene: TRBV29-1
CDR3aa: SIQRTGGNEQF

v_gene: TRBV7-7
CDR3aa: ASSSDRNTEAF

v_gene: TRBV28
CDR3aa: ASSQIYSNQPQH

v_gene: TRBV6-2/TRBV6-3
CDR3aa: ASSYRGDRGRPRGPQH

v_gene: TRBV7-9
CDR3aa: ASSSSEATNYGYT

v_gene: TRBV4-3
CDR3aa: ASSQEQYNSPLH

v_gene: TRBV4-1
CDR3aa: ASSQVVAGARNEQY

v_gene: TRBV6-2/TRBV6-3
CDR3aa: ASSKLAGALSYEQY

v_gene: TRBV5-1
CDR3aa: ASTAGGTNTGELF

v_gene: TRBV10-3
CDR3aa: AIKSHTGVTYEQY

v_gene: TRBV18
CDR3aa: ASSPGQEGYGYT

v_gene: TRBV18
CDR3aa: ASSPSSGVSSYNEQF

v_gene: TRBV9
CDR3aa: ASSPNIGGNTEAF

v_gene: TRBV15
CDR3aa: ATSRTGDSGNTIY

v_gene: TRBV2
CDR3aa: ASSGTRNEQF

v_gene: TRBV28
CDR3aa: ASSLTGFNQETQY

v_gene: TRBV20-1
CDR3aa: SASWARSTEAF